The 30 T cell receptor beta chains presented below share a single source sample, sequenced in a study of molecular identifiers for immune sequencing clone quantification. TCRdb re-analysed the PCR reads in MiXCR, keeping a single row per CDR3 protein. The sample lists hundreds of thousands of distinct CDR3 sequences; roughly 21% were seen once. Sequencing used naive CD8+ T cells from blood, with Jurkat cell RNA spiked in. Described subset: FACS-sorted CD8+CD4-CCR7+CD45RA+ naive T cells. The receptors originated from a human donor in good health. Some libraries in this study had Jurkat cell RNA spiked in.

This clonotype came up many times. The rearrangement joins TRBV27 to TRBJ2-5; no definite D call. The germline V and J ends were trimmed by 2 bases and 5 bases, with 15 bases remaining between them. The germline CDR1 and CDR2 sequences are MNHEY and SMNVEV (reference sequence). This CDR3 region has 15 residues. CDR3: CASSLSVLVSETQYF. In DNA, the CDR3 is TGTGCCAGCAGTTTAAGTGTGCTAGTTAGTGAGACCCAGTACTTC.

For this clonotype: This could be a read error, since a much larger clone is one nucleotide away. V gene TRBV24-1 combines with J gene TRBJ2-1; perhaps TRBD1 as D (5 bases). V dropped 2 bases and J dropped 9 bases, with 13 bases sitting between them. The germline gives CDR1 KGHDR, CDR2 SFDVKD. This CDR3 region has 14 residues. Written as DNA, the CDR3 is TGTGCCACCAGTGATTCTGGCAGGGTCAGTGAGCAGTTCTTC. It is translated as CATSDSGRVSEQFF.

This clonotype was seen repeatedly, ten times or more. The chain combines TRBV5-6 with TRBJ2-5; D unclear. This CDR3 comprises 13 residues. V gave up 4 bases and J gave up 0 bases, with 7 bases separating them. Germline CDR1 and CDR2: SGHDT and YYEEEE. The CDR3 DNA follows: TGTGCCAGCAGCCCCCAAAACCAAGAGACCCAGTACTTC. This codes for CASSPQNQETQYF.

As concerns this clonotype: This may arise from a read error, as a much more abundant clone is one base away. The chain has TRBV4-3 and TRBJ1-4; D gene unclear. The CDR3 length is 14 residues. CDR1 is LGHNA, CDR2 YSLEER, per germline. DNA for the CDR3: TGCGCCAGCAGCCAAGTGCCGGAGAATGAAGAACTGTTTTTT. Its protein is CASSQVPENEELFF.

This clonotype was recorded many times. This chain joins TRBV6-5 and TRBJ2-7; the D gene is possibly TRBD2 (6 bases). The germline gives CDR1 MNHEY, CDR2 SVGAGI. The CDR3 length is 13 residues. The V end lost 6 bases, the J end lost 7 bases, and 16 bases lay between the germline ends. The chain's CDR3 is CASRPTAGSEQYF. In nucleotides, the CDR3 is TGTGCCAGCAGGCCGACAGCGGGTTCGGAGCAGTACTTC.

In its sample, this clonotype was seen a few times. The gene calls are TRBV3-1 and TRBJ2-5, with D maybe TRBD2 (6 bases). Between the trimmed V and J ends, which lost 1 base and 6 bases, there was a span of 12 bases. The germline V gene encodes CDR1 LGHDT and CDR2 YNNKEL (reference sequence). The length of the CDR3 is 14 residues. The CDR3 here is CASSQVLGGQTQYF. Written as DNA, the CDR3 is TGTGCCAGCAGCCAAGTTCTGGGGGGACAGACCCAGTACTTC.

This clonotype has ten or more counts. The V call is TRBV7-9, the J call TRBJ1-2, with a possible D match to TRBD1 (5 bases). The germline V and J ends were trimmed by 7 bases and 4 bases, with 13 bases remaining between them. The CDR3 is 13 residues long. Germline CDR1 is SEHNR and CDR2 is FQNEAQ (reference sequence). In DNA, the CDR3 is TGTGCCAGCACATCAGGGTCCAGCTATGGCTACACCTTC. Residues: CASTSGSSYGYTF.

This clonotype showed up many times. The chain couples TRBV7-2 to TRBJ2-1; 12 positions match TRBD2. V shed 4 bases and J 10 bases; nucleotides not matched to a gene: 11. The CDR3 length is 16 residues. Per germline, CDR1 SGHTA and CDR2 FQGNSA. CDR3 sequence: CASSSTSGGSSLEQFF. As DNA, the CDR3 is TGTGCCAGCAGCTCGACTAGCGGGGGATCAAGTTTGGAGCAGTTCTTC.

This clonotype has a handful of counts. This chain uses TRBV9 with TRBJ2-5, with TRBD1 matching over 7 bases. Germline loops: CDR1 SGDLS, CDR2 YYNGEE. Trimming removed 0 bases from V and 3 bases from J; junction bases left unmatched: 2. CDR3 length: 14 residues. DNA of the CDR3: TGTGCCAGCAGCGTAGTAGGGGGCGAAGAGACCCAGTACTTC. Its protein product is CASSVVGGEETQYF.

This clonotype was counted ten times or more. The CDR3 region is CATRQGRSSAYNEQFF. CDR3 DNA: TGTGCCACGCGACAGGGGCGATCTAGTGCCTACAATGAGCAGTTCTTC. J is TRBJ2-1 and V is TRBV6-5; 8 bases align to TRBD1. Germline CDR1 MNHEY, CDR2 SVGAGI. V lost 10 bases, J lost 2 bases, and 13 bases stayed unmatched. This CDR3 spans 16 amino acids.

The chain employs TRBV4-3 and TRBJ2-2, with 9 bases identical to TRBD2. CDR1 is LGHNA, CDR2 YSLEER, per germline. The CDR3 runs 17 residues. V was clipped by 0 bases and J by 6 bases; unmatched bases: 8. The CDR3, as DNA: TGCGCCAGCAGCCAAGAATGGGCGGGGGGGCCGGCCGGGGAGCTGTTTTTT. Its translation: CASSQEWAGGPAGELFF.

Regarding this clonotype: A much more abundant neighbour one base away suggests this may be a read error. The chain is built from TRBV9 and TRBJ1-4, with TRBD1 identical over 7 bases. This CDR3 is built from 14 residues. CDR1 SGDLS and CDR2 YYNGEE come from the germline V gene. DNA for the CDR3: TGTGCCAGCAGTTCGGGGACAGCCGTTGAAAAACTGTCTTTT. Its protein is CASSSGTAVEKLSF.

This clonotype was picked up a small number of times. A much more abundant neighbour one base away suggests this may be a read error. The V and J genes are TRBV4-3 and TRBJ2-7, with a possible D match to TRBD1 (6 bases). Trimming left V 1 base short and J 3 bases short, with 10 bases between. Germline lookup yields CDR1 LGHNA and CDR2 YSLEER. This CDR3 is 14 amino acids long. The CDR3 DNA reads as TGCGCCAGCAGCCAAGGACAGGTAGGCTACGAGCAGTACTTC. Translated: CASSQGQVGYEQYF.

This clonotype was seen at least ten times. V is TRBV30 and J is TRBJ1-5; TRBD1 aligns across 7 bases. CDR3 length equals 14 residues. V trimming: 1 base; J trimming: 4 bases; junction bases outside the gene matches: 4. Germline CDR1 reads GTSNPN; CDR2 reads SVGIG (reference sequence). CDR3 amino acids: CAWSGGQDNQPQHF. CDR3 nucleotides: TGTGCCTGGAGTGGCGGACAGGATAATCAGCCCCAGCATTTT.

The sample holds many counts of this clonotype. The rearrangement joins TRBV5-1 to TRBJ2-5; D gene ambiguous. Trimming took 1 base from V and 0 from J, leaving 7 bases between them. This CDR3 region has 14 residues. Germline V CDR1 and CDR2: SGHRS, YFSETQ. CDR3: CASSLSRHQETQYF. The CDR3 region has the DNA TGCGCCAGCAGCTTGAGCAGGCACCAAGAGACCCAGTACTTC.

As concerns this clonotype: This clone may be a read error of a much larger clone one base away. The V gene is TRBV28, the J gene TRBJ2-5, with 14 bases aligning to TRBD2. Per germline, CDR1 MDHEN and CDR2 SYDVKM. Trimming at V came to 4 bases and at J to 7 bases, leaving 8 bases not matched to a gene. The CDR3 is 16 residues long. The CDR3 bases are TGTGCCAGCAGTTCCCCCGGGACTAGCGGGGGAGGGACCCAGTACTTC. Protein: CASSSPGTSGGGTQYF.

There are many counts of this clonotype. The chain recombines TRBV28 with TRBJ2-7, with TRBD2 as a possible D gene (5 bases). With 5 bases removed from V and 6 bases from J, the gap between germline ends came to 20 bases. CDR1 is MDHEN and CDR2 is SYDVKM in the germline V gene. The CDR3 contains 15 residues. Here the CDR3 DNA reads TGTGCCAGCAGTAAGCCCGGGGTTAGTTTGTTCGAGCAGTACTTC. It is translated as CASSKPGVSLFEQYF.

In the case of this clonotype: It may be a read error: a sequence one base away is much more abundant. This chain uses TRBV7-8 with TRBJ1-4; 8 positions match TRBD1. The length of the CDR3 is 14 residues. Germline lookup yields CDR1 SGHVS and CDR2 FQNEAQ. Here the CDR3 DNA reads TGTGCCAGCAGGGGACAGGCAACTAATGAAAAACTGCTTTTT. This codes for CASRGQATNEKLLF.

J is TRBJ1-2 and V is TRBV29-1; D unresolved. The CDR3 is made up of 14 amino acids. The ends were cut back, 0 bases at V and 3 bases at J, with 11 bases in the middle. Germline V CDR1 and CDR2: SQVTM, ANQGSEA. CDR3: CSVEDGDDDYGYTF. CDR3 sequence (DNA): TGCAGCGTTGAAGACGGCGATGATGACTATGGCTACACCTTC.

CDR3 sequence reads: CASSAEKEPDSSGAPMKRDTQYF. The CDR3 nucleotides read TGTGCCAGCAGCGCAGAAAAGGAGCCGGACTCTAGCGGGGCCCCGATGAAGAGAGATACGCAGTATTTT. The chain combines TRBV9 with TRBJ2-3; 9 bases fit TRBD2. Germline lookup yields CDR1 SGDLS and CDR2 YYNGEE. This CDR3 comprises 23 residues. With V trimmed by 3 bases and J by 5 bases, 31 bases remained unmatched.

This clonotype was seen once. A much larger clone differs from this one at a single base, so this may be a read error. V usage is TRBV9 and J usage is TRBJ1-2; D uncertain. V was clipped by 3 bases and J by 7 bases, with 19 bases between them. Germline loops: CDR1 SGDLS, CDR2 YYNGEE. This CDR3 is built from 15 residues. Here the CDR3 reads CASSAGDTFWFGYTF. CDR3 sequence (DNA): TGTGCCAGCAGCGCAGGAGATACATTTTGGTTTGGCTACACCTTC.

This clonotype was counted between two and nine times. V is TRBV4-1 and J is TRBJ2-1; 11 bases align to TRBD2. The trim removed 1 base at V and 4 bases at J, leaving 3 bases unmatched. Looked up from germline, CDR1 is MGHRA and CDR2 is YSYEKL. The CDR3 contains 16 residues. CDR3 protein: CASSQVAGGPYNEQFF. CDR3 nucleotides: TGCGCCAGCAGCCAAGTAGCGGGAGGGCCTTACAATGAGCAGTTCTTC.

This clonotype was found a few times. The chain couples TRBV7-6 to TRBJ2-5; 8 nucleotides agree with TRBD2. Germline V gives CDR1 SGHVS, CDR2 FNYEAQ. V was pared by 8 bases and J by 5 bases, with 16 bases of the junction left unmatched. The CDR3 has 16 residues. CDR3 nucleotides: TGTGCCAGCTTCTCTAGCGGGCCCCATTTGTTGGAGACCCAGTACTTC. Its protein product is CASFSSGPHLLETQYF.

This clonotype was counted a few times. The J gene is TRBJ2-3, the V gene TRBV24-1; weak D call: TRBD2 (7 bases). CDR3 length: 14 amino acids. Germline V gene sequence: CDR1 KGHDR, CDR2 SFDVKD. V was shortened by 5 bases and J by 3 bases, with 11 bases between the two germline ends. The CDR3 is CATSARGRTDTQYF. CDR3 coding DNA: TGTGCCACCAGTGCGCGGGGGCGGACAGATACGCAGTATTTT.

This clonotype was recorded at least ten times. The chain recombines TRBV9 with TRBJ1-1; no definite D call. The germline V and J ends were trimmed by 0 bases and 4 bases, with 13 bases remaining between them. The length of the CDR3 is 15 residues. CDR1 is SGDLS, CDR2 YYNGEE, per germline. CDR3 sequence: CASSVDLDSSTEAFF. The CDR3 DNA sequence: TGTGCCAGCAGCGTAGATCTGGATTCAAGCACTGAAGCTTTCTTT. Based on the CDR3 plus reference TRBV9 and TRBJ1-1, the full variable domain is DSGVTQTPKHLITATGQRVTLRCSPRSGDLSVYWYQQSLDQGLQFLIQYYNGEERAKGNILERFSAQQFPDLHSELNLSSLELGDSALYFCASSVDLDSSTEAFFGQGTRLTVV.

About this clonotype itself: This may come from a read error, since a much larger clone is one base off. The gene calls are TRBV27 and TRBJ1-1; TRBD1 matches at 7 bases. Germline V gene lookup returns CDR1 MNHEY and CDR2 SMNVEV (reference sequence). CDR3 length: 14 residues. The CDR3 loop reads CASSTGTENAEAFF. The DNA of the CDR3 is TGTGCCAGCAGTACCGGGACAGAGAACGCTGAAGCTTTCTTT.

In this sample, this clonotype turned up many times. This rearrangement joins TRBV7-2 to TRBJ2-7; 8 bases are a match to TRBD1. Germline loops: CDR1 SGHTA, CDR2 FQGNSA. This CDR3 has 14 residues. V lost 4 bases, J lost 4 bases, and 6 bases stayed unmatched. CDR3 DNA sequence: TGTGCCAGCAGCTCGACAGGGGAAGTGTACGAGCAGTACTTC. Amino acid sequence: CASSSTGEVYEQYF.

In the case of this clonotype: A read error is possible here, since a much larger clone lies one base away. The genes are TRBV15 and TRBJ1-1, with TRBD1 identical over 9 bases. CDR1 LNHNV and CDR2 YYDKDF come from the germline V gene (reference sequence). The CDR3 sequence is 15 residues long. The CDR3 sequence: CATSRPGTGLTEALF. The CDR3 coding sequence is TGTGCCACCAGCAGACCCGGGACAGGGTTAACTGAAGCTCTCTTT.

The chain has TRBV13 and TRBJ1-1, with TRBD1 matching 8 bases. The CDR3 runs to 18 residues. From germline, CDR1 is PRHDT and CDR2 FYEKMQ (reference sequence). V was clipped by 5 bases and J by 6 bases; unmatched bases: 20. The CDR3 loop is CASSIQPGQDLVRAEAFF. The CDR3 DNA sequence: TGTGCCAGCAGCATCCAACCGGGACAGGATCTGGTTAGGGCTGAAGCTTTCTTT.

This clonotype was seen a handful of times. CDR3 coding DNA: TGTGCCAGCAGGTTCGGCGAAGACAGGCGACCCTACGAGCAGTACTTC. Translating it yields CASRFGEDRRPYEQYF. The chain recombines TRBV12-3 or TRBV12-4 with TRBJ2-7; perhaps TRBD1 as D (6 bases). Trimming cost V 6 bases and J 2 bases, with 20 bases left between them. The CDR3 covers 16 residues.